The 8 T cell receptor beta chains listed next were all sequenced from one sample in a study of T cell changes during pregnancy in multiple sclerosis. Using immunoSEQ multiplex PCR, the repertoire was profiled, and TCRdb retains in-frame clones only, with some absent. In the table there are 40,000 to 50,000 clones, around 84% of which are singletons. Here the sequenced sample was CD4+ T cells from peripheral blood mononuclear cells, taken before pregnancy. All receptors derive from a female donor with multiple sclerosis, enrolled in a pregnancy study.

The chain uses TRBV5-6 and TRBJ2-3, with 8 nucleotides matching TRBD1. Germline trimming cut 1 base from V and 5 bases from J; bases unmatched to any gene: 3. The CDR3 covers 14 residues. Germline values: CDR1 SGHDT, CDR2 YYEEEE. This CDR3 reads CASSLQGAKDTQYF. The CDR3, as DNA: TGTGCCAGCAGCTTGCAGGGGGCGAAAGATACGCAGTATTTT. The full variable domain, with the rest looked up from reference TRBV5-6 and TRBJ2-3, is DAGVTQSPTHLIKTRGQQVTLRCSPKSGHDTVSWYQQALGQGPQFIFQYYEEEERQRGNFPDRFSGHQFPNYSSELNVNALLLGDSALYLCASSLQGAKDTQYFGPGTRLTVL.

This chain connects TRBV9 to TRBJ1-2, with D possibly being TRBD1 (5 bases). The CDR3 sequence is 15 residues long. The germline CDR1 and CDR2 sequences are SGDLS and YYNGEE. Trimming left V 0 bases short and J 4 bases short, with 13 bases between. The CDR3 DNA reads TGTGCCAGCAGCGTAGGGTTAGGGGTGGCCTATGGCTACACCTTC. Amino acids: CASSVGLGVAYGYTF.

The rearrangement joins TRBV11-2 to TRBJ1-6, with D possibly TRBD1 on 6 matching bases. The CDR3 loop spans 14 amino acids. Trimming left V 3 bases short and J 9 bases short, with 12 bases between. Germline lookup yields CDR1 SGHAT and CDR2 FQNNGV. The CDR3 bases are TGTGCCAGCAGCTTCACAGGGAGCGGTTCACCCCTCCACTTT. It yields the protein CASSFTGSGSPLHF.

This chain connects TRBV5-1 to TRBJ2-3; a weak D match, TRBD1 (5 bases). Between the trimmed V and J ends, which lost 4 bases and 4 bases, there was a span of 7 bases. Per germline, CDR1 SGHRS and CDR2 YFSETQ. The CDR3 runs 12 residues. The CDR3 sequence: CASSQGADTQYF. In nucleotides, the CDR3 is TGCGCCAGCAGCCAAGGGGCAGATACGCAGTATTTT.

V gene TRBV5-4 combines with J gene TRBJ2-2; no firm D call. The CDR3 consists of 15 residues. V shed 2 bases and J shed 5 bases, with 13 bases lying between them. CDR1 and CDR2 (germline): SGHNT, YYREEE (reference sequence). The CDR3 protein is CASSLLPELTGELFF. The CDR3 DNA sequence: TGTGCCAGCAGCTTACTCCCGGAGTTGACCGGGGAGCTGTTTTTT.

The chain links TRBV5-8 to TRBJ2-7; TRBD1 might be the D (5 bases). Trimming cost V 4 bases and J 6 bases, with 17 bases left between them. The CDR3 has 14 amino acids. Germline V gene sequence: CDR1 SGHTS, CDR2 YDEGEE. CDR3 residues: CASSADHRSVEQYF. The CDR3 DNA follows: TGTGCCAGCAGCGCGGACCACAGGTCCGTCGAGCAGTACTTC.

The chain recombines TRBV11-2 with TRBJ2-1; 12 bases fit TRBD2. Losses at the gene ends were 0 bases for V and 8 bases for J; bases not matched to a gene: 2. Germline assignment: CDR1 SGHAT and CDR2 FQNNGV. The CDR3 is made up of 15 amino acids. As DNA, the CDR3 is TGTGCCAGCAGCTTAGAACTAGCGGGAGGCCATGAGCAGTTCTTC. Translation gives CASSLELAGGHEQFF.

This clone was counted between two and nine times. The chain recombines TRBV19 with TRBJ1-1; D is perhaps TRBD1 (6 bases). V was pared by 6 bases and J by 4 bases, with 21 bases between. The germline gives CDR1 LNHDA, CDR2 SQIVND (reference sequence). This CDR3 region has 16 residues. CDR3 in DNA: TGTGCCAGTAGACACTCCACCGGGACATGGAGCACTGAAGCTTTCTTT. Its protein product is CASRHSTGTWSTEAFF.